The 17 T cell receptor beta chains below all came from one sample that was sequenced in a study of T cell clonality in common variable immunodeficiency. Some clones are missing from TCRdb's copy, which holds only in-frame ones; the method was immunoSEQ multiplex PCR. The table lists about 37,000 clones, with no singletons. The sequenced material came from peripheral blood mononuclear cells. Source of these receptors: a person between 18 and 75 years old in good health.

This clone showed up many times. The read finishes 3 residues shy of the CDR3 end, and the germline J gene is used to complete it. This sequence joins TRBV7-2 and TRBJ2-2, with TRBD1 matching over 10 bases. After removal of 5 bases from V and 4 bases from J, the junction contained 4 bases not matched to a gene. The CDR3 totals 15 residues. Germline loops: CDR1 SGHTA, CDR2 FQGNSA. The sequenced part of the CDR3 DNA is TGTGCCAGCAGCGAGACAGGGGGCGTCACCGGGGAG. Its protein is CASSETGGVTGE. The whole CDR3 sequence reads CASSETGGVTGELFF.

Comment on this clone: The read halts 3 residues ahead of the CDR3 end, with the missing end drawn from the germline J gene. This chain links TRBV20-1 with TRBJ2-5, with TRBD2 matching 14 bases. This CDR3 spans 13 amino acids. J lost 5 bases, V lost 6 bases, and 2 bases had no gene match. Germline loops: CDR1 DFQATT, CDR2 SNEGSKA (reference sequence). The DNA read from the CDR3 is TGCAGTGCGCGGACTAGCGGGGGGGAGACC. Translated: CSARTSGGET. The entire CDR3 protein is CSARTSGGETQYF.

This clone was observed at least ten times. The read finishes 3 residues shy of the CDR3 end, and the germline J gene is used to complete it. The V gene is TRBV12-3 or TRBV12-4, the J gene TRBJ2-3, with D hard to call. The CDR3 runs 13 residues. The V end was cut by 4 bases, the J end by 4 bases, with 9 bases between. The sequenced CDR3 bases are TGTGCCAGCAGTTCAGGTGGCGCAGATACG. It translates to CASSSGGADT. In full, the CDR3 reads CASSSGGADTQYF.

This clone has a count of ten or more. Coverage ceases 3 residues before the CDR3 finishes, and the germline J gene fills in the end. The genes are TRBV20-1 and TRBJ2-1, with D possibly being TRBD2 (6 bases). This CDR3 has 18 amino acids. Looked up from germline, CDR1 is DFQATT and CDR2 is SNEGSKA (reference sequence). V was shortened by 5 bases and J by 2 bases, with 25 bases between the two germline ends. CDR3 amino acids: CSAYTFGGPAMPYNEQFF. Incomplete CDR3 DNA: TGCAGTGCTTATACGTTCGGGGGTCCGGCGATGCCCTACAATGAG.

Turning to this clone: The read terminates 3 residues ahead of where the CDR3 ends, so the germline J gene completes it. The V gene is TRBV10-2, the J gene TRBJ2-4; 8 positions match TRBD1. Germline V gene sequence: CDR1 WSHSY, CDR2 SAAADI. The CDR3 is 13 amino acids. V lost 3 bases, J lost 7 bases, and 2 bases stayed unmatched. Incomplete CDR3 DNA: TGCGCCAGCAGTGACTGGACAGGGAACATT. It is translated as CASSDWTGNI. The complete CDR3 sequence is CASSDWTGNIQYF.

This clone was picked up many times. The missing CDR3 end, 3 residues past where the read stops, is filled in from the germline J gene. The genes are TRBV7-2 and TRBJ2-7; 9 bases agree with TRBD2. Germline CDR1 SGHTA, CDR2 FQGNSA. The CDR3 is 15 amino acids. V was pared by 2 bases and J by 4 bases, with 6 bases of the junction left unmatched. The part of the CDR3 DNA that was read is TGTGCCAGCAGCTTAATCGAGCGGGGGGTTTACGAG. It yields the protein CASSLIERGVYE. The complete CDR3 reads CASSLIERGVYEQYF.

This clone came up many times. The junction differs from germline at one of its ends, possibly a read error. Read data end 3 residues before the CDR3 end; the end is taken from the germline J gene. The gene calls are TRBV4-2 and TRBJ1-2; TRBD1 aligns across 7 bases. The CDR3 is 15 amino acids. Germline V gives CDR1 LGHNA, CDR2 YNFKEQ. The covered CDR3 bases are TGCGCCAGCAGCCGAACCGACAGGGACAACTATGGC. This translates into CASSRTDRDNYG. The complete CDR3 sequence is CASSRTDRDNYGYTF.

The part of the CDR3 DNA that was read is TGTGCCTGGAGTGCCCGACAGGGGTCCTCCTACGAC. Amino acid sequence: CAWSARQGSSYD. The whole CDR3 is CAWSARQGSSYDYTF. The chain couples TRBV30 to TRBJ1-2; 8 bases align to TRBD1. With the read ending 3 residues before the CDR3 end, the germline J gene is used to fill in that end. The CDR3 consists of 15 residues. CDR1 is GTSNPN, CDR2 SVGIG, per germline (reference sequence).

This clone was picked up many times. Read coverage stops 3 residues before the CDR3 terminus; the germline J gene supplies the remainder. The J gene is TRBJ2-7, the V gene TRBV30, with 7 bases identical to TRBD1. The trim removed 5 bases at V and 6 bases at J, leaving 7 bases unmatched. The CDR3 contains 12 residues. The germline V gene encodes CDR1 GTSNPN and CDR2 SVGIG (reference sequence). Partial CDR3 DNA: TGTGCCTGGGACAGGGCTTTGGGCGAG. Its protein product is CAWDRALGE. The whole CDR3 reads CAWDRALGEQYF.

This clone was picked up many times. Read coverage stops 3 residues before the CDR3 terminus; the germline J gene supplies the remainder. The chain uses TRBV12-3 or TRBV12-4 and TRBJ1-1; TRBD1 is a possible D gene (5 bases). Trimming left V 5 bases short and J 7 bases short, with 11 bases between. This CDR3 has 12 amino acids. CDR3 amino acids: CASSRQIFEAFF. The CDR3 bases that were read are TGTGCCAGCAGTAGACAGATTTTTGAA.

The table lists this clone with many counts. The CDR3 extends 3 residues past the end of the read, so its final part is completed from the germline J gene. J is TRBJ2-5 and V is TRBV7-2; tentatively, D is TRBD2 (6 bases). Germline V lookup: CDR1 SGHTA, CDR2 FQGNSA. V lost 3 bases and J 4 bases, leaving 12 bases between the germline ends. The CDR3 consists of 14 residues. CDR3 bases read: TGTGCCAGCAGCTTTGGCTGGGGGGTAGAGACC. Translating it yields CASSFGWGVET. The CDR3 reads in full as CASSFGWGVETQYF. The whole variable domain, remainder taken from reference TRBV7-2 and TRBJ2-5, is GAGVSQSPSNKVTEKGKDVELRCDPISGHTALYWYRQSLGQGLEFLIYFQGNSAPDKSGLPSDRFSAERTGGSVSTLTIQRTQQEDSAVYLCASSFGWGVETQYFGPGTRLLVL.

There are many counts of this clone. CDR3 DNA, as far as it was read: TGTGCCAGCAGCTTTTCCCCCGGGGGGGACTACGAG. Translated, it gives CASSFSPGGDYE. The full-length CDR3 reads as CASSFSPGGDYEQYF. The V gene is TRBV11-2, the J gene TRBJ2-7; the match to TRBD2 covers 8 bases. The CDR3 end falls 3 residues outside the read, so it is completed with the germline J gene. The CDR3 consists of 15 residues. Germline assignment: CDR1 SGHAT and CDR2 FQNNGV. The ends lost 3 bases at V and 3 bases at J; junction bases unmatched: 7.

This clone occurred many times. The read is 3 residues too short to cover the CDR3 end, so that end is filled in from the germline J gene. The chain has TRBV19 and TRBJ1-5; the D is unclear. Germline V gene sequence: CDR1 LNHDA, CDR2 SQIVND (reference sequence). The CDR3 consists of 13 residues. Trimming left V 11 bases short and J 6 bases short, with 17 bases between. The sequenced part of the CDR3 DNA is TGTGCCGCGGGCCAACAAGAAGCTCAGCCC. Protein product: CAAGQQEAQP. The CDR3 in its entirety is CAAGQQEAQPQHF.

This clone was counted ten times or more. The read comes to an end 3 residues before the CDR3 does, leaving the germline J gene to fill in the end. The chain links TRBV10-3 to TRBJ2-3, with TRBD2 matching 10 bases. After removal of 7 bases from V and 5 bases from J, the junction contained 18 bases not matched to a gene. The CDR3 has 18 residues. CDR1 is ENHRY and CDR2 is SYGVKD in the germline V gene. The sequenced CDR3 bases are TGTGCCATCACCCAAACGATCGGAGCGGGGGGGCCTGGAGATACG. Translated: CAITQTIGAGGPGDT. The full CDR3 is CAITQTIGAGGPGDTQYF.

This clone occurred many times. The CDR3 end lies 3 residues beyond the end of the read and is filled in from the germline J gene. The J gene is TRBJ2-7, the V gene TRBV24-1; D remains unclear. Germline-derived CDR1 and CDR2 are KGHDR and SFDVKD. V was clipped by 3 bases and J by 2 bases, with 13 bases between them. The CDR3 totals 15 residues. The CDR3 sequence is CATSDPARTPYEQYF. CDR3 DNA, as far as it was read: TGTGCCACCAGTGATCCCGCCCGCACACCCTACGAG.

This clone showed up many times. The read ends 3 residues shy of where the CDR3 ends; the end is completed using the germline J gene. This sequence joins TRBV6-2 or TRBV6-3 and TRBJ2-7, with 9 bases that match TRBD2. Germline loops: CDR1 MNHEY, CDR2 SVGEGT. This CDR3 contains 17 residues. Trimming removed 7 bases from V and 1 base from J; junction bases left unmatched: 14. CDR3 amino acids: CASNEGRLAANSYEQYF. The CDR3 bases that were read are TGTGCCAGCAACGAAGGGCGACTAGCGGCCAATTCCTACGAG.

The table lists this clone with many counts. The CDR3 end lies 3 residues beyond the end of the read and is filled in from the germline J gene. V is TRBV20-1 and J is TRBJ2-1; TRBD2 aligns across 13 bases. CDR3 length equals 15 residues. The junction had 6 bases not matched to a gene; V was cut back by 7 bases and J by 3 bases. Germline CDR1 reads DFQATT; CDR2 reads SNEGSKA (reference sequence). CDR3 bases read: TGCAGTGTCCCTAGGACTAGCGGGGGCTACAATGAG. Amino acid sequence: CSVPRTSGGYNE. The entire CDR3 protein is CSVPRTSGGYNEQFF.